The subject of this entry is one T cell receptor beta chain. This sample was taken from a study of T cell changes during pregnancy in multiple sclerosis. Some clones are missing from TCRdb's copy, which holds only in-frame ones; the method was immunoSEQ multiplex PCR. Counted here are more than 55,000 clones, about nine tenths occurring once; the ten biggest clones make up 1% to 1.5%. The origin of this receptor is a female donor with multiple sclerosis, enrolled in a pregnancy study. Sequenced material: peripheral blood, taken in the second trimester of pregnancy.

The CDR3 DNA is TGTGCCAGCAGCTTGGGGAGCGGGGGGCGCACAGATACGCAGTATTTT. This encodes CASSLGSGGRTDTQYF. The chain recombines TRBV7-9 with TRBJ2-3; 9 bases align to TRBD2. The V and J ends lost 3 bases and 1 base, in that order; junction bases with no gene match: 5. The germline V gene encodes CDR1 SEHNR and CDR2 FQNEAQ (reference sequence). CDR3 size: 16 residues.